One and the same sample provided the 4 T cell receptor beta chains below, sequenced in a study of T cell changes during pregnancy in multiple sclerosis. The data were produced by immunoSEQ multiplex PCR, yet TCRdb's version contains in-frame clones alone and is incomplete. The table has tens of thousands of clones, 91% seen once. This sample comprised peripheral blood, obtained after pregnancy. All receptors derive from a female donor in good health, enrolled as a control in a pregnancy study.

This chain joins TRBV27 and TRBJ2-3; 7 bases match TRBD1. The CDR3 extends over 18 amino acids. V was clipped by 5 bases and J by 2 bases; unmatched bases: 16. CDR1 is MNHEY and CDR2 is SMNVEV in the germline V gene (reference sequence). Here the CDR3 DNA reads TGTGCCAGCAGTGCCTTAACGTACGACAGGGCCTACACAGATACGCAGTATTTT. Protein sequence: CASSALTYDRAYTDTQYF.

The V and J genes are TRBV4-2 and TRBJ2-7; a possible D gene is TRBD1 (6 bases). The V and J ends lost 0 bases and 5 bases respectively, with 17 bases between them. From germline, CDR1 is LGHNA and CDR2 YNFKEQ. CDR3 size: 16 residues. CDR3 bases: TGTGCCAGCAGCCAAGAGTCCCCACAGGGAACCCACGAGCAGTACTTC. Amino acid sequence: CASSQESPQGTHEQYF.

The rearrangement uses TRBV30 and TRBJ1-1; D possibly corresponds to TRBD1 (5 bases). Deletions cut 4 bases from V and 1 base from J, with 13 bases between. Germline V lookup: CDR1 GTSNPN, CDR2 SVGIG (reference sequence). This CDR3 is 14 amino acids long. The chain's CDR3 is CAWTGGVGNTEAFF. DNA for the CDR3: TGTGCCTGGACGGGGGGGGTCGGGAACACTGAAGCTTTCTTT.

V usage is TRBV4-1 and J usage is TRBJ2-7, with D possibly being TRBD2 (5 bases). The CDR3 runs 13 residues. The V and J ends lost 2 bases and 3 bases respectively, with 8 bases between them. The germline V gene has CDR1 MGHRA and CDR2 YSYEKL. The CDR3 loop reads CASSQNEGYEQYF. CDR3 bases: TGCGCCAGCAGCCAAAATGAGGGCTACGAGCAGTACTTC.